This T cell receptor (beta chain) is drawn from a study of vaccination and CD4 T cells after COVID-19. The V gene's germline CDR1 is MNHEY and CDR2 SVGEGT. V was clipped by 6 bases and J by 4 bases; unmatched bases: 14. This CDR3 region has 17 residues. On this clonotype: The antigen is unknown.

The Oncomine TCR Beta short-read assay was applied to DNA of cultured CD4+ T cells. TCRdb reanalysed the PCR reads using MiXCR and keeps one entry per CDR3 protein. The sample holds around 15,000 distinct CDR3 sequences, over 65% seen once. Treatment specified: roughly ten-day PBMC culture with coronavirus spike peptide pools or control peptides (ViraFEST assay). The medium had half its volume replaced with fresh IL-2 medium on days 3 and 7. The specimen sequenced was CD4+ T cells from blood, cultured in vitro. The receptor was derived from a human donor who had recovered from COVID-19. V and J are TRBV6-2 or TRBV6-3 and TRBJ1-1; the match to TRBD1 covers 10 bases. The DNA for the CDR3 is TGTGCCAGCAGACCGGGACAGGGGTTAATTCTCGGCACTGAAGCTTTCTTT. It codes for CASRPGQGLILGTEAFF.